Presented here are 8 T cell receptor beta chains from one specimen sequenced in a study of T cell changes during pregnancy in multiple sclerosis. TCRdb's copy holds only in-frame clones and misses some; the assay was immunoSEQ multiplex PCR. There are 45,000 to 55,000 clones in the sample; around 93% occur only once, and roughly 0.59% lies in the top ten. The specimen comprised CD4+ T cells from peripheral blood mononuclear cells, sampled after pregnancy. Receptor source: a female donor with multiple sclerosis, enrolled in a pregnancy study.

This chain joins TRBV5-1 and TRBJ1-1; 7 positions agree with TRBD1. Looked up from germline, CDR1 is SGHRS and CDR2 is YFSETQ. V was clipped by 4 bases and J by 5 bases; unmatched bases: 11. The CDR3 runs 15 residues. The CDR3 bases are TGCGCCAGCAGCCCCTGGACAGGTACGGCGACTGAAGCTTTCTTT. Translated, it gives CASSPWTGTATEAFF.

This clone was seen only once. This chain connects TRBV5-1 to TRBJ2-6; TRBD2 agrees at 8 bases. The CDR3 covers 15 residues. With 4 bases clipped from V and 1 base from J, the junction kept 1 base outside the gene matches. Per germline, CDR1 SGHRS and CDR2 YFSETQ. The CDR3 loop is CASSPGGSGANVLTF. The CDR3, as DNA: TGCGCCAGCAGCCCGGGAGGGTCTGGGGCCAACGTCCTGACTTTC. Full variable domain (missing parts from reference TRBV5-1 and TRBJ2-6): KAGVTQTPRYLIKTRGQQVTLSCSPISGHRSVSWYQQTPGQGLQFLFEYFSETQRNKGNFPGRFSGRQFSNSRSEMNVSTLELGDSALYLCASSPGGSGANVLTFGAGSRLTVL.

This chain connects TRBV6-6 to TRBJ1-5, with D possibly matching TRBD1 (6 bases). Trimming took 4 bases from V and 0 from J, leaving 10 bases between them. The CDR3 is made up of 15 amino acids. Germline V gives CDR1 MNHNY, CDR2 SVGAGI (reference sequence). The CDR3: CASSSDSYSNQPQHF. CDR3 coding DNA: TGTGCCAGCAGTTCGGACAGCTATAGCAATCAGCCCCAGCATTTT.

V usage is TRBV9 and J usage is TRBJ1-4, with D tentatively TRBD1 (5 bases). The CDR3 totals 16 residues. Germline CDR1 reads SGDLS; CDR2 reads YYNGEE. V lost 1 base, J lost 8 bases, and 18 bases lay in between. CDR3 region: CASSVTNRVPGEKLFF. The CDR3 region has the DNA TGTGCCAGCAGCGTAACTAACAGAGTCCCAGGGGAAAAACTGTTTTTT.

V gene TRBV2 combines with J gene TRBJ2-5; D is perhaps TRBD1 (6 bases). This CDR3 is built from 16 residues. Trimming removed 6 bases from V and 1 base from J, with 18 bases in between. The germline CDR1 and CDR2 sequences are SNHLY and FYNNEI. The CDR3 sequence is CASRRFRTDFQETQYF. The CDR3 DNA reads as TGTGCCAGCAGAAGGTTTCGGACAGACTTCCAAGAGACCCAGTACTTC.

This clone was counted between two and nine times. V usage is TRBV19 and J usage is TRBJ1-2; D unclear. CDR3 length: 16 amino acids. Trimming shortened V by 5 bases and J by 4 bases, and 20 bases separated the two germline ends. CDR1 and CDR2 (germline): LNHDA, SQIVND (reference sequence). CDR3 region: CASSYSSSPSGYGYTF. The CDR3 region has the DNA TGTGCCAGTAGTTATTCTAGTTCCCCAAGTGGCTATGGCTACACCTTC.

The V gene is TRBV27, the J gene TRBJ1-2; no firm D call. The V and J ends lost 5 bases and 3 bases respectively, with 10 bases between them. Germline V CDR1 and CDR2: MNHEY, SMNVEV (reference sequence). The CDR3 runs to 13 residues. The CDR3, as DNA: TGTGCCAGCAGTCTTAACGCGGACTATGGCTACACCTTC. Encoded protein: CASSLNADYGYTF.

DNA for the CDR3: TGTGCCAGCAGTCGCAGGGGCACCGGGGAGCTGTTTTTT. This gives the protein CASSRRGTGELFF. This rearrangement joins TRBV2 to TRBJ2-2, with D maybe TRBD1 (6 bases). Germline loops: CDR1 SNHLY, CDR2 FYNNEI. The germline V and J ends were trimmed by 5 bases and 4 bases, with 8 bases remaining between them. This CDR3 has 13 amino acids. The full variable domain, with the rest looked up from reference TRBV2 and TRBJ2-2, is EPEVTQTPSHQVTQMGQEVILRCVPISNHLYFYWYRQILGQKVEFLVSFYNNEISEKSEIFDDQFSVERPDGSNFTLKIRSTKLEDSAMYFCASSRRGTGELFFGEGSRLTVL.